The 20 T cell receptor beta chains listed next were all sequenced from one sample in a study of CXCR3-negative and CXCR3-positive naive CD8 T cells. In preparing the TRB cDNA libraries, 5' RACE with UMI labels was used. From its re-call of the 5' RACE reads, TCRdb lists each CDR3 protein once, without DNA. Its clone listing holds about 130,000 distinct CDR3 sequences. Sequencing input: naive CXCR3- CD8+ T cells from blood. Described subset: CD45RO-CCR7+CD27+CD95- naive CD8+ T cells lacking CXCR3 (TNR3-). The receptors come from a human donor in good health. Some clones in this sample may be carry-over from other donors' samples.

The V call is TRBV4-1, the J call TRBJ2-7; TCRdb's D call, TRBD1, is unchecked because there is no DNA. In germline, CDR1 is MGHRA, CDR2 YSYEKL. This CDR3 is 14 amino acids long. The CDR3 sequence: CASSHATGIDEQYF.

The V call is TRBV4-3, the J call TRBJ1-1; the D gene TCRdb calls, TRBD1, cannot be checked with no DNA. Germline values: CDR1 LGHNA, CDR2 YSLEER. This CDR3 has 17 amino acids. The CDR3: CASSQDPRGGRNTEAFF.

The rearrangement links TRBV5-5 to TRBJ2-7; TCRdb designates TRBD2, a call that cannot be tested without DNA. Germline CDR1 reads SGHKS; CDR2 reads YYEKEE (reference sequence). The CDR3 loop spans 14 amino acids. The CDR3 here is CASSLGWESYEQYF.

The chain carries TRBV13 and TRBJ2-1. The CDR3 is made up of 12 amino acids. Looked up from germline, CDR1 is PRHDT and CDR2 is FYEKMQ (reference sequence). CDR3 protein: CASSLGPQEQFF.

J is TRBJ2-1 and V is TRBV12-3 or TRBV12-4; TCRdb's D call, TRBD2, is unchecked because there is no DNA. This CDR3 is 19 amino acids long. CDR3 amino acids: CASSFRTSGGLLTYNEQFF.

The gene calls are TRBV7-9 and TRBJ2-5; the TRBD1 assignment by TCRdb is unverifiable without DNA. The V gene's germline CDR1 is SEHNR and CDR2 FQNEAQ (reference sequence). The length of the CDR3 is 17 residues. The CDR3 loop reads CASSSAPPTVIQETQYF.

The rearrangement joins TRBV29-1 to TRBJ2-2; TCRdb names TRBD1, which stays unverified in the absence of DNA. Germline V lookup: CDR1 SQVTM, CDR2 ANQGSEA. The CDR3 totals 16 residues. The CDR3: CSVENTGYRGTGELFF.

The rearrangement joins TRBV12-3 or TRBV12-4 to TRBJ2-7; absent DNA, TCRdb's TRBD2 call cannot be checked. The CDR3 consists of 15 residues. CDR3 sequence: CASTQAGLSSYEQYF.

The chain recombines TRBV21-1 with TRBJ2-6; TCRdb returns TRBD1, unconfirmable since there is no DNA. TRBV21-1 corresponds to a pseudogene. The CDR3 runs to 20 residues. The CDR3 loop is CASSKVSRSQGHSGANVLTF.

The chain combines TRBV7-9 with TRBJ1-2; checking the TCRdb D call of TRBD1 is not possible without DNA. This CDR3 contains 12 residues. CDR1 and CDR2 (germline): SEHNR, FQNEAQ (reference sequence). This chain's CDR3 is CASSTPGDGYTF.

This sequence joins TRBV29-1 and TRBJ2-1; the D call of TRBD1 rests on TCRdb alone, since no DNA is present to check it. Per germline, CDR1 SQVTM and CDR2 ANQGSEA. The CDR3 covers 13 residues. The CDR3 sequence: CSTDRGLYNEQFF.

This rearrangement joins TRBV6-2 or TRBV6-3 to TRBJ1-5. The V gene's germline CDR1 is MNHEY and CDR2 SVGEGT. This CDR3 contains 12 residues. This CDR3 reads CASSFPNQPQHF.

The V call is TRBV13, the J call TRBJ2-7. This CDR3 contains 15 residues. Germline V gene data show CDR1 as PRHDT and CDR2 as FYEKMQ (reference sequence). The CDR3 reads CASSQVGRSNYEQYF.

The rearrangement joins TRBV7-2 to TRBJ2-7. The length of the CDR3 is 14 residues. The germline V gene has CDR1 SGHTA and CDR2 FQGNSA. CDR3 loop: CASSLAATEYEQYF.

V usage is TRBV4-1 and J usage is TRBJ2-5; TCRdb selects TRBD2, and the lack of DNA leaves this call unchecked. This CDR3 has 13 residues. Germline V gene data show CDR1 as MGHRA and CDR2 as YSYEKL. CDR3 residues: CASRPERGETQYF.

This chain connects TRBV29-1 to TRBJ2-7; the D gene TCRdb calls, TRBD1, cannot be checked with no DNA. CDR3 length: 15 residues. The germline V gene encodes CDR1 SQVTM and CDR2 ANQGSEA. The CDR3 here is CSVVEKGPASYEQYF.

The chain combines TRBV5-1 with TRBJ2-7; no DNA is available, so the TRBD2 call from TCRdb remains unchecked. Germline V gene sequence: CDR1 SGHRS, CDR2 YFSETQ. The CDR3 runs 14 residues. This CDR3 is CASSEPGLSYEQYF.

The chain is built from TRBV29-1 and TRBJ1-2; with no DNA, the TCRdb D assignment of TRBD1 cannot be verified. This CDR3 contains 13 residues. CDR1 SQVTM and CDR2 ANQGSEA come from the germline V gene. The CDR3 here is CSLLQQGDYGYTF.

This chain links TRBV13 with TRBJ2-1; there is no DNA to check the TCRdb D call of TRBD1. The CDR3 contains 16 residues. CDR1 is PRHDT, CDR2 FYEKMQ, per germline (reference sequence). The CDR3 is CASSPTLRGPYNEQFF. The full variable domain, with the rest looked up from reference TRBV13 and TRBJ2-1, is AAGVIQSPRHLIKEKRETATLKCYPIPRHDTVYWYQQGPGQDPQFLISFYEKMQSDKGSIPDRFSAQQFSDYHSELNMSSLELGDSALYFCASSPTLRGPYNEQFFGPGTRLTVL.

The chain combines TRBV19 with TRBJ2-7. This CDR3 is 13 amino acids long. Germline CDR1 LNHDA, CDR2 SQIVND (reference sequence). The CDR3 region is CASSIGLYYEQYF.